This T cell receptor (beta chain) was captured in a study of T cells in Graves' hyperthyroidism and ophthalmopathy. RNA transcripts gave rise to amplified TCR beta CDR3 regions. When the TCR CDR3 underwent first-round RT-PCR, the HTBI primer set was used. TCRdb ran MiXCR on the multiplex PCR reads and lists one entry per CDR3 protein. This table holds 350,000 to 450,000 distinct CDR3 sequences, approximately 13% found once. This sample holds PBMCs from 10 ml fresh peripheral blood. Germline loops: CDR1 SQVTM, CDR2 ANQGSEA. The CDR3 runs to 12 residues. Trimming shortened V by 4 bases and J by 3 bases, and 7 bases separated the two germline ends. This clonotype was detected only a few times. The antigen is not known. General study results and limits: Through a model of 13 V-J features, ophthalmopathy was separated from stable hyperthyroidism.

The chain uses TRBV29-1 and TRBJ1-3; D might be TRBD1 (6 bases). The TCR sequence derives from a woman aged 60-75 years with Graves' hyperthyroidism. Input material: blood. CDR3 residues: CSVAGVGNTIYF. The CDR3 nucleotides are TGCAGCGTTGCAGGGGTTGGAAACACCATATATTTT.